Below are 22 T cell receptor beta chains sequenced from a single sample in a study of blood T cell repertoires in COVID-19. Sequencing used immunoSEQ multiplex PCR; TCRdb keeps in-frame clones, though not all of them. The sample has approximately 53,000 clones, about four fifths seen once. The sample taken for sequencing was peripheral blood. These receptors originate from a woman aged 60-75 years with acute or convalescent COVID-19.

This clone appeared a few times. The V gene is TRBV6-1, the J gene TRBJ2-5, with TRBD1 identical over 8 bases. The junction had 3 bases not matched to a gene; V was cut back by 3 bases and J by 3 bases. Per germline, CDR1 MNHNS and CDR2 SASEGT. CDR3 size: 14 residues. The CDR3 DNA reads TGTGCCAGCAGTGACCCGGACAGGGAAGAGACCCAGTACTTC. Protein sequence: CASSDPDREETQYF.

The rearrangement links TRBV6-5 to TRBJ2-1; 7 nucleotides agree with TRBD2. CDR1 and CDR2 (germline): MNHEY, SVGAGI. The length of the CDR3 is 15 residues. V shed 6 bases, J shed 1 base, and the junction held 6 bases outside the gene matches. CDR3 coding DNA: TGTGCCAGCAGCTTACTAGCGAGTTCCTACAATGAGCAGTTCTTC. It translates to CASSLLASSYNEQFF.

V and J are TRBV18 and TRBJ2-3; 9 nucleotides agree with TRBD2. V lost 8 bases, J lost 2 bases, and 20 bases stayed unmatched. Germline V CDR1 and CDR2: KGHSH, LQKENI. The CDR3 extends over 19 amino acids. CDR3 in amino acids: CASPLGPRREGPLTDTQYF. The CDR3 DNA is TGTGCCAGCCCACTAGGGCCTAGGCGGGAGGGTCCCCTCACAGATACGCAGTATTTT.

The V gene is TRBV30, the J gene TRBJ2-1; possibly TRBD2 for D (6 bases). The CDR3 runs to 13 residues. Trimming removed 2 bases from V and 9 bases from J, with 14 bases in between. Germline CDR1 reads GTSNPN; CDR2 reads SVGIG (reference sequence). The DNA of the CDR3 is TGTGCCTGGAGTTATTTGCGGGGAGGTGAGCAGTTCTTC. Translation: CAWSYLRGGEQFF.

CDR3 in DNA: TGTGCCAGCAGTCAGGGGAAGGATGGCTACACCTTC. The encoded protein is CASSQGKDGYTF. V is TRBV12-3 or TRBV12-4 and J is TRBJ1-2; possibly TRBD1 for D (6 bases). With 5 bases removed from V and 6 bases from J, the gap between germline ends came to 10 bases. The CDR3 loop spans 12 amino acids.

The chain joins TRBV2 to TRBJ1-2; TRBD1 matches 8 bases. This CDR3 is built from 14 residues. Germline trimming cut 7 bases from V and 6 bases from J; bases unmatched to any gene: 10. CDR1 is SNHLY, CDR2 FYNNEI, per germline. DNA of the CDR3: TGTGCCAGCATTTGGGACAGGAGCCGTAATGGCTACACCTTC. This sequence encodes CASIWDRSRNGYTF.

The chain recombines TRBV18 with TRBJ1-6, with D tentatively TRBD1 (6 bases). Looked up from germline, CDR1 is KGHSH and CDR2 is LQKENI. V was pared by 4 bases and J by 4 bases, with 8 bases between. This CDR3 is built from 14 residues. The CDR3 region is CASSRDKYNSPLHF. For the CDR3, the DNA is TGTGCCAGCTCACGGGACAAATATAATTCACCCCTCCACTTT. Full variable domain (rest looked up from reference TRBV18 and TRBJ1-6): NAGVMQNPRHLVRRRGQEARLRCSPMKGHSHVYWYRQLPEEGLKFMVYLQKENIIDESGMPKERFSAEFPKEGPSILRIQQVVRGDSAAYFCASSRDKYNSPLHFGNGTRLTVT.

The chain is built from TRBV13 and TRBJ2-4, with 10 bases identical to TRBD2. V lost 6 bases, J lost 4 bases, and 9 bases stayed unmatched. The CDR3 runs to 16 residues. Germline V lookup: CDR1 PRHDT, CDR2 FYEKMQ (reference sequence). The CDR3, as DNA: TGTGCCAGCAGGCGCATCAAGACTAGCGGGAAAAACATTCAGTACTTC. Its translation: CASRRIKTSGKNIQYF. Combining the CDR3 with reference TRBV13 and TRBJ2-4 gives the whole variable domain AAGVIQSPRHLIKEKRETATLKCYPIPRHDTVYWYQQGPGQDPQFLISFYEKMQSDKGSIPDRFSAQQFSDYHSELNMSSLELGDSALYFCASRRIKTSGKNIQYFGAGTRLSVL.

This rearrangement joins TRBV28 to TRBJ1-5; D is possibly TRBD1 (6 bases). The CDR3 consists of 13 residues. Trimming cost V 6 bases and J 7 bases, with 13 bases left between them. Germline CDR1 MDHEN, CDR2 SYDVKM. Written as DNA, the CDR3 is TGTGCCAGCAGAACAGGGATGGGACAGCCCCAGCATTTT. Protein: CASRTGMGQPQHF. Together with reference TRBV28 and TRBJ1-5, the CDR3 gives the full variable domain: DVKVTQSSRYLVKRTGEKVFLECVQDMDHENMFWYRQDPGLGLRLIYFSYDVKMKEKGDIPEGYSVSREKKERFSLILESASTNQTSMYLCASRTGMGQPQHFGDGTRLSIL.

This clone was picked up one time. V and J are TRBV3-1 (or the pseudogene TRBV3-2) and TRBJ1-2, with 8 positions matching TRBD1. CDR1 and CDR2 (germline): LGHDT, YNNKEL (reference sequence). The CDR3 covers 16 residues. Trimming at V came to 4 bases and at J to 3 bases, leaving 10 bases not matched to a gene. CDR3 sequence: CASSPIQGADHYGYTF. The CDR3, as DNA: TGTGCCAGCAGCCCCATTCAGGGGGCTGATCACTATGGCTACACCTTC.

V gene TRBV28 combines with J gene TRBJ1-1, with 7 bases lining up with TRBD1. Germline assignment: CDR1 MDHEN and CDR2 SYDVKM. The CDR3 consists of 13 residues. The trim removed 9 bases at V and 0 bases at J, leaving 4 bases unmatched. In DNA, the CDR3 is TGTGCCAGTGGGACAGTCATGAACACTGAAGCTTTCTTT. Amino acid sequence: CASGTVMNTEAFF. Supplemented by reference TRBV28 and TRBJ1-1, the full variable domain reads DVKVTQSSRYLVKRTGEKVFLECVQDMDHENMFWYRQDPGLGLRLIYFSYDVKMKEKGDIPEGYSVSREKKERFSLILESASTNQTSMYLCASGTVMNTEAFFGQGTRLTVV.

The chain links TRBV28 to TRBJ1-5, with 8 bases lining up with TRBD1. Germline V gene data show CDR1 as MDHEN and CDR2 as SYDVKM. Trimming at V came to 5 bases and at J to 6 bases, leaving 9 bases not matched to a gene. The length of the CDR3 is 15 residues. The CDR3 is CASSRGQVAIQPQHF. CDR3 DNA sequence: TGTGCCAGCAGTAGGGGACAGGTCGCGATTCAGCCCCAGCATTTT.

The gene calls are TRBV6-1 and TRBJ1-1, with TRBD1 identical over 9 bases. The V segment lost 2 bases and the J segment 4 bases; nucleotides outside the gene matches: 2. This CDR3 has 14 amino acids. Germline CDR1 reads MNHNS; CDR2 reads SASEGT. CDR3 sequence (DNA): TGTGCCAGCAGTGAAATGGACAGGGGCACTGAAGCTTTCTTT. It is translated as CASSEMDRGTEAFF.

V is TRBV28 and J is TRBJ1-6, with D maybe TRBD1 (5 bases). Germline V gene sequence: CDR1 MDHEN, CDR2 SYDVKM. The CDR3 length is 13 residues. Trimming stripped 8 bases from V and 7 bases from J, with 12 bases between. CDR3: CASYRTANSPLHF. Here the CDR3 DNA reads TGTGCCAGCTACAGGACCGCGAATTCACCCCTCCACTTT. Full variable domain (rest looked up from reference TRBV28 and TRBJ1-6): DVKVTQSSRYLVKRTGEKVFLECVQDMDHENMFWYRQDPGLGLRLIYFSYDVKMKEKGDIPEGYSVSREKKERFSLILESASTNQTSMYLCASYRTANSPLHFGNGTRLTVT.

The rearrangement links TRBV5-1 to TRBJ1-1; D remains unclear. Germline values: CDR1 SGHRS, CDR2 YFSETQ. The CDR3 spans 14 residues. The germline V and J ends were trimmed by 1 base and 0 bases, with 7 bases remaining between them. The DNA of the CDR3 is TGCGCCAGCAGCTTGAGTCACATGAACACTGAAGCTTTCTTT. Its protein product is CASSLSHMNTEAFF.

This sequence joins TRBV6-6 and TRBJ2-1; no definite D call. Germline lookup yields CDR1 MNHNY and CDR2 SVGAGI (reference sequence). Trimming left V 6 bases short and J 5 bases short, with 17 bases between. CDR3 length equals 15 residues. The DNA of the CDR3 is TGTGCCAGCAGGAGTGCTAAAACTAACGACAATGAGCAGTTCTTC. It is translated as CASRSAKTNDNEQFF.

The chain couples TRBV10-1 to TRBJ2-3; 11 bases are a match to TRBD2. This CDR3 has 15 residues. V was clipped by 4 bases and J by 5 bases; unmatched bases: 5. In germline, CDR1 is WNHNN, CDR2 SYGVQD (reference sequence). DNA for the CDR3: TGCGCCAGCAGTGGGGGGACTAGCGGAGGAGATACGCAGTATTTT. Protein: CASSGGTSGGDTQYF.

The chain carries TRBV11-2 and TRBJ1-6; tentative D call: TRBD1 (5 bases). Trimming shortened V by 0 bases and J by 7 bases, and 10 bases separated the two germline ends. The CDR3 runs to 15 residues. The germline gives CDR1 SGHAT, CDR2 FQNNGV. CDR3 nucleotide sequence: TGTGCCAGCAGCTTAGAATCAGGGTCAAATTCACCCCTCCACTTT. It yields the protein CASSLESGSNSPLHF.

The CDR3 here is CASSRGTGASYEQYF. CDR3 nucleotides: TGTGCCAGCAGTCGAGGGACAGGGGCGTCCTACGAGCAGTACTTC. V usage is TRBV7-3 and J usage is TRBJ2-7, with TRBD1 matching over 10 bases. CDR1 and CDR2 (germline): SGHTA, FQGTGA. CDR3 length equals 15 residues. The V segment lost 6 bases and the J segment 1 base; nucleotides outside the gene matches: 6.

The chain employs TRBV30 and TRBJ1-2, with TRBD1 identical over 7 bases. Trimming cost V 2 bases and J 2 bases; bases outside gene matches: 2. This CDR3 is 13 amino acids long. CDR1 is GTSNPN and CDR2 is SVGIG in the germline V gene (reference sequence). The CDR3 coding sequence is TGTGCCTGGAGTCAGGGGGGAAACTATGGCTACACCTTC. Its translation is CAWSQGGNYGYTF.

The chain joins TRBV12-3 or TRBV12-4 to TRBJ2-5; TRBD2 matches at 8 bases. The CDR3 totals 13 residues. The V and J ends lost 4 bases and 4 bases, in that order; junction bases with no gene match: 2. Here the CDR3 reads CASSSGRVETQYF. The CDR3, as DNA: TGTGCCAGCAGTTCCGGGAGGGTAGAGACCCAGTACTTC.

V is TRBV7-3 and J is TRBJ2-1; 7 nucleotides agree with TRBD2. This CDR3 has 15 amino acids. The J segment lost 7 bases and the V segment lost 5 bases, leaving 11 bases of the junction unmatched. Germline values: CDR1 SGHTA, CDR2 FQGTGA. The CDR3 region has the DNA TGTGCCAGCAGCCGAGGGAGGGCCGAGATGAATGAGCAGTTCTTC. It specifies CASSRGRAEMNEQFF.